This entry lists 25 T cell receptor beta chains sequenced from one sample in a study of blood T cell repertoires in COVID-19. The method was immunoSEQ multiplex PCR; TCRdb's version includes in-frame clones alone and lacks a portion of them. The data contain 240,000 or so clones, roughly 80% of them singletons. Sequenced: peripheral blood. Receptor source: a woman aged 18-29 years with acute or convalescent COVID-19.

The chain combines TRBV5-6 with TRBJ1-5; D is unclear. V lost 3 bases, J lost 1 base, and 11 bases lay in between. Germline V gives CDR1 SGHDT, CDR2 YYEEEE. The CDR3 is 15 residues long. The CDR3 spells CASSWEEYSNQPQHF. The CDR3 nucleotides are TGTGCCAGCAGCTGGGAGGAGTACAGCAATCAGCCCCAGCATTTT.

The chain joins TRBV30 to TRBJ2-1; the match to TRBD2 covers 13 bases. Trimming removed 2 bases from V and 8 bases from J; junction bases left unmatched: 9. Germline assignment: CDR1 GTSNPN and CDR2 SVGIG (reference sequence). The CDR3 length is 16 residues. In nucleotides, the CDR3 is TGTGCCTGGAGTCCTACTAGCGGGAGGGGGGTACATGAGCAGTTCTTC. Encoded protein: CAWSPTSGRGVHEQFF.

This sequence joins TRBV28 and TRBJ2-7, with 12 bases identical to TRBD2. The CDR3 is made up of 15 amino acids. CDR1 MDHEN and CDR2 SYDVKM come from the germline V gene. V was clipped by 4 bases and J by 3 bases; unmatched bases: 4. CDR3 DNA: TGTGCCAGCAGTTCCCGGACTAGCGGGGACTACGAGCAGTACTTC. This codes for CASSSRTSGDYEQYF.

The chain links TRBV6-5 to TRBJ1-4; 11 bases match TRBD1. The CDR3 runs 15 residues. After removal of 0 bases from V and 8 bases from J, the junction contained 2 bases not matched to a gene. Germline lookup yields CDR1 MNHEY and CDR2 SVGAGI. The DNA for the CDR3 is TGTGCCAGCAGTTACTCGGGACAGGGGGGGGAAAAACTGTTTTTT. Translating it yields CASSYSGQGGEKLFF.

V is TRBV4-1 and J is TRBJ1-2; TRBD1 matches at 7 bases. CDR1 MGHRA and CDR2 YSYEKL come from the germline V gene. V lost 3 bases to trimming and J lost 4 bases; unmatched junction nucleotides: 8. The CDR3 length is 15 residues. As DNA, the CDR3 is TGCGCCAGCAGCCAGGGGGACAGCACCACCTATGGCTACACCTTC. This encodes CASSQGDSTTYGYTF.

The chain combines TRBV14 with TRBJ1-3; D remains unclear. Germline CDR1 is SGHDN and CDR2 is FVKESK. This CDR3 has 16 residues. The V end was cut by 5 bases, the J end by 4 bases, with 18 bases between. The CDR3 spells CASSSQVYSSGNTIYF. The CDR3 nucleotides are TGTGCCAGCAGCTCCCAGGTTTATTCGTCCGGAAACACCATATATTTT.

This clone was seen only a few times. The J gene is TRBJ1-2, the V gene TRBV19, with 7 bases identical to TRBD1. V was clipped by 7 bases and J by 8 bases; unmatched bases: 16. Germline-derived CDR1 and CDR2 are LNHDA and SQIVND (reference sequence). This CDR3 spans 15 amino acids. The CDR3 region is CASTQSTTGPLGYTF. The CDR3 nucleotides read TGTGCCAGTACCCAATCAACGACAGGGCCTTTGGGCTACACCTTC.

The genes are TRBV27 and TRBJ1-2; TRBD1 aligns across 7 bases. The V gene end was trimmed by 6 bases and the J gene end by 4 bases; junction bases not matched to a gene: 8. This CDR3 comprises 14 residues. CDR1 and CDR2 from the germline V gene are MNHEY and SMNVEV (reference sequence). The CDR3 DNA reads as TGTGCCAGCAGACGACAGGGCAGGAGCTATGGCTACACCTTC. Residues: CASRRQGRSYGYTF.

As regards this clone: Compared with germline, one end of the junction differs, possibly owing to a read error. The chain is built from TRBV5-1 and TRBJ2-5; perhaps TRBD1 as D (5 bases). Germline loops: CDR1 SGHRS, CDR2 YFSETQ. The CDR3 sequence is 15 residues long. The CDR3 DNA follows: TGCGCCAGCACCTTGGGGTGGCAGGACATGGAGACCCAGTACTTC. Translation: CASTLGWQDMETQYF.

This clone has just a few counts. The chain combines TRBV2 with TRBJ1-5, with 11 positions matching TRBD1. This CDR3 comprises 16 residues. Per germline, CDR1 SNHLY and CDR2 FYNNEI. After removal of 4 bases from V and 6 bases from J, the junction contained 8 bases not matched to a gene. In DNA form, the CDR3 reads TGTGCCAGCAGTGCCGACCGGACAGGGGGCGGTCAGCCCCAGCATTTT. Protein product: CASSADRTGGGQPQHF.

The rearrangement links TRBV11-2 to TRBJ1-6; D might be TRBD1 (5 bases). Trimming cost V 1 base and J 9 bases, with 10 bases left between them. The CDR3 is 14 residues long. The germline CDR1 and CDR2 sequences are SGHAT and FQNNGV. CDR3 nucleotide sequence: TGTGCCAGCAGCTTAGTTGGGGCCGGTTCACCCCTCCACTTT. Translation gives CASSLVGAGSPLHF. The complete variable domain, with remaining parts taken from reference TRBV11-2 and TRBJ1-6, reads EAGVAQSPRYKIIEKRQSVAFWCNPISGHATLYWYQQILGQGPKLLIQFQNNGVVDDSQLPKDRFSAERLKGVDSTLKIQPAKLEDSAVYLCASSLVGAGSPLHFGNGTRLTVT.

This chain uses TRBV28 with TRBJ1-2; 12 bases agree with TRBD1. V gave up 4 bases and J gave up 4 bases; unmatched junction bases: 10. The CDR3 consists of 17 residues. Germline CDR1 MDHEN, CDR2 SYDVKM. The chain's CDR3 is CASSSPGQGASGYGYTF. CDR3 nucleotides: TGTGCCAGCAGTTCGCCGGGACAGGGGGCCTCCGGCTATGGCTACACCTTC.

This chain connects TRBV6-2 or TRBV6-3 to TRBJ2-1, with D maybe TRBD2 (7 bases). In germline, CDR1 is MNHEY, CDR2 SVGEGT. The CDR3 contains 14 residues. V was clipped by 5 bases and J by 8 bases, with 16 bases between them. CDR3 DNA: TGTGCCAGCAGTACGTGGGGGGGGGCCTATGAGCAGTTCTTC. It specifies CASSTWGGAYEQFF.

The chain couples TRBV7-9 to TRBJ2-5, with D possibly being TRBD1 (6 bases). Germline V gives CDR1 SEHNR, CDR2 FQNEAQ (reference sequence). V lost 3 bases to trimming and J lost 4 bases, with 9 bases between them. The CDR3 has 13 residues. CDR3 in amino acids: CASSFRGAETQYF. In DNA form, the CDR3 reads TGTGCCAGCAGCTTCAGGGGTGCAGAGACCCAGTACTTC.

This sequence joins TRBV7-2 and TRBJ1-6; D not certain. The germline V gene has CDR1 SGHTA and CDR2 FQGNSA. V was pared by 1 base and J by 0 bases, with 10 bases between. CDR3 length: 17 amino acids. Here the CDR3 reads CASSLDRPSSYNSPLHF. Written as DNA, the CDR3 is TGTGCCAGCAGCTTAGACAGACCAAGCTCCTATAATTCACCCCTCCACTTT.

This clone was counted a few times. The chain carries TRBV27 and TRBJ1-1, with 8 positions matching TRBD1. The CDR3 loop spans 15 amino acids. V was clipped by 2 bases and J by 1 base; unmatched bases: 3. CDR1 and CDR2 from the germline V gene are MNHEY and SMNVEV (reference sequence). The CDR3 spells CASSLAGTGNTEAFF. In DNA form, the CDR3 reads TGTGCCAGCAGTTTAGCCGGGACAGGGAACACTGAAGCTTTCTTT.

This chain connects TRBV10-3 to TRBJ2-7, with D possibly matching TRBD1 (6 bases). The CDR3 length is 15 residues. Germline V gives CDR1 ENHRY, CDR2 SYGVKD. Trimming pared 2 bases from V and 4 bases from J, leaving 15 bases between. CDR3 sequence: CAISEGKGGEYEQYF. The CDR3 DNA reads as TGTGCCATCAGTGAGGGTAAAGGGGGTGAATACGAGCAGTACTTC.

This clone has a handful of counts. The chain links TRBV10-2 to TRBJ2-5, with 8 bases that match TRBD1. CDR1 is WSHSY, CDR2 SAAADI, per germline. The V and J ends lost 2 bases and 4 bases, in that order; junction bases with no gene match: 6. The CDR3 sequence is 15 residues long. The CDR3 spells CASSELRGPGETQYF. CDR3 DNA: TGCGCCAGCAGTGAGCTCAGGGGGCCGGGAGAGACCCAGTACTTC.

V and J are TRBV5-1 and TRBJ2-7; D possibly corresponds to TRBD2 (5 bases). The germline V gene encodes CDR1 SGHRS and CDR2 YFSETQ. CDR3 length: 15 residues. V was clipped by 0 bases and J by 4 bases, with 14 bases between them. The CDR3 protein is CASSLAPGSQYEQYF. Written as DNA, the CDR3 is TGCGCCAGCAGCTTGGCCCCGGGGTCGCAGTACGAGCAGTACTTC.

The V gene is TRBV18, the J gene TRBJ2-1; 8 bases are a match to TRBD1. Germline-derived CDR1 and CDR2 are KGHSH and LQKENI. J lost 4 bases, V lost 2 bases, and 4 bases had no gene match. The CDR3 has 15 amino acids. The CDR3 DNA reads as TGTGCCAGCTCACCAGGGACAGGTGTTTACAATGAGCAGTTCTTC. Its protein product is CASSPGTGVYNEQFF.

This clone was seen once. The CDR3 here is CASSVEPGQGHLSSGNTIYF. The DNA for the CDR3 is TGTGCCAGCAGCGTAGAGCCGGGGCAGGGGCATCTCTCCTCTGGAAACACCATATATTTT. The chain uses TRBV9 and TRBJ1-3; a possible D gene is TRBD1 (6 bases). The germline V gene has CDR1 SGDLS and CDR2 YYNGEE. Trimming took off 0 bases at V and 0 bases at J, with 22 bases between the two ends. The CDR3 sequence is 20 residues long. The entire variable domain, with the rest obtained from reference TRBV9 and TRBJ1-3, is as follows: DSGVTQTPKHLITATGQRVTLRCSPRSGDLSVYWYQQSLDQGLQFLIQYYNGEERAKGNILERFSAQQFPDLHSELNLSSLELGDSALYFCASSVEPGQGHLSSGNTIYFGEGSWLTVV.

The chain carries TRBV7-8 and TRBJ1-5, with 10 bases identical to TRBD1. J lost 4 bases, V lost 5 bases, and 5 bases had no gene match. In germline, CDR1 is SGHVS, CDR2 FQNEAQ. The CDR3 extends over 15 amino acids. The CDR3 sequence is CASSRDRGRNQPQHF. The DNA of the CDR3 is TGTGCCAGCAGCAGGGACAGGGGAAGAAATCAGCCCCAGCATTTT.

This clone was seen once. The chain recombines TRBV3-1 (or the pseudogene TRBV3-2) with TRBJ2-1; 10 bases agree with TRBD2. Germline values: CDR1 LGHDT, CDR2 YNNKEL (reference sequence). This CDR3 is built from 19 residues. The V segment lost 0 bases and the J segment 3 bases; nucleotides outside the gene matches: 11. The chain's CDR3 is CASSQDSYGLAAFYNEQFF. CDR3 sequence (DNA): TGTGCCAGCAGCCAAGATTCCTACGGACTAGCGGCTTTCTACAATGAGCAGTTCTTC.

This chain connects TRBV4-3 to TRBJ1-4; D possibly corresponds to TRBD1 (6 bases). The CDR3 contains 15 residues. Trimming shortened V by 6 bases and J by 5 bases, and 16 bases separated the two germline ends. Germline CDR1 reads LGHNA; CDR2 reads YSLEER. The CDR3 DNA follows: TGCGCCAGCAGGGCTCGACAGGCCTTGAATGAAAAACTGTTTTTT. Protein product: CASRARQALNEKLFF.

CDR3 region: CASSRPPGASGRSRTGELFF. The CDR3 coding sequence is TGTGCCAGCAGCCGCCCCCCGGGGGCTAGCGGGAGATCGCGGACCGGGGAGCTGTTTTTT. This rearrangement joins TRBV3-1 (or the pseudogene TRBV3-2) to TRBJ2-2, with 10 bases identical to TRBD2. The junction had 19 bases not matched to a gene; V was cut back by 4 bases and J by 5 bases. Germline loops: CDR1 LGHDT, CDR2 YNNKEL (reference sequence). CDR3 length equals 20 residues.